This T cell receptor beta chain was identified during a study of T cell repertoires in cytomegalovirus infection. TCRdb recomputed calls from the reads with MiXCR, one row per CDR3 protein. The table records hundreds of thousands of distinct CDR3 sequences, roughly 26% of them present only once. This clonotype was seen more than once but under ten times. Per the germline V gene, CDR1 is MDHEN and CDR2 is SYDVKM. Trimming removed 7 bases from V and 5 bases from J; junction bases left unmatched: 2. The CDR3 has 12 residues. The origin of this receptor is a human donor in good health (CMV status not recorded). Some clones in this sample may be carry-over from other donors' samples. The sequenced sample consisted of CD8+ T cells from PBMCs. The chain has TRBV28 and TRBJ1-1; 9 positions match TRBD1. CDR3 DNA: TGTGCCAGCACTGACAGGGGGACTGAAGCTTTCTTT. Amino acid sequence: CASTDRGTEAFF.